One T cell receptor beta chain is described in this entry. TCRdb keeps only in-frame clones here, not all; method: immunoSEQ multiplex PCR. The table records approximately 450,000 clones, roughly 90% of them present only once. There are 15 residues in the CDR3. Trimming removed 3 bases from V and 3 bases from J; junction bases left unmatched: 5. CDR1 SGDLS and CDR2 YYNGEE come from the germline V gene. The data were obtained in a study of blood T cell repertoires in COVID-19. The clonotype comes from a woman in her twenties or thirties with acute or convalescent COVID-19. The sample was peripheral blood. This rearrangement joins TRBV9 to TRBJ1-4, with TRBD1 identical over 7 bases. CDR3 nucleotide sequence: TGTGCCAGCAGCGCTTTGACAGGGTCTAATGAAAAACTGTTTTTT. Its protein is CASSALTGSNEKLFF.